The source of this T cell receptor beta chain is a study of T-cell memory formation after mild COVID-19. Study at large: TCR clusters largely stayed donor specific.

With respect to this clonotype: Its antigen remains unidentified.

It was 5'RACE with constant-segment primers that produced the TCR alpha and TCR beta cDNA libraries, which carried sample barcodes and UMIs. TCRdb fed the 5' RACE reads into MiXCR, producing one record per CDR3 protein. The profile shows over 250,000 distinct CDR3 sequences, around a sixth of them singletons. Points from the study as a whole: What remained unconfirmed was the SARS-CoV-2 specificity of second-wave clones peaking on day 37. Cross-reactive memory seemingly joined, as some responding clones were found in pre-infection memory.

This receptor was taken from a man aged 18 to 29 who had mild COVID-19 (a few samples of this study predate the infection). Cell type and time point are not known. The specimen was PBMCs or a T cell subset sorted from them (not recorded which).

The CDR3 DNA follows: TGTGCCAGCAGCCGCCGGAGTTTGAGCGGGGGGCAAGAGACCCAGTACTTC. Translation gives CASSRRSLSGGQETQYF. The chain employs TRBV7-8 and TRBJ2-5; 9 bases agree with TRBD2. Germline V gene data show CDR1 as SGHVS and CDR2 as FQNEAQ. The ends lost 5 bases at V and 2 bases at J; junction bases unmatched: 12. The CDR3 totals 17 residues.